Following are 10 T cell receptor beta chains from one sample sequenced in a study of cytomegalovirus exposure and HLA in healthy donors. Amplification used 60 Vbeta primers and 13 Jbeta primers. Profiled with immunoSEQ multiplex PCR; TCRdb holds only in-frame clones, not every one. The sample has some 200,000 clones, roughly 8.7% seen once. The sequencing sample was made of PBMCs. These receptors were collected from a woman in her twenties or thirties in good health and CMV-seropositive.

This clone has a handful of counts. The chain has TRBV27 and TRBJ2-6, with D possibly being TRBD2 (5 bases). The germline V and J ends were trimmed by 2 bases and 1 base, with 6 bases remaining between them. This CDR3 contains 15 residues. Germline V gene data show CDR1 as MNHEY and CDR2 as SMNVEV (reference sequence). In DNA, the CDR3 is TGTGCCAGCAGTTTAAGCGGATCTGGGGCCAACGTCCTGACTTTC. Amino acids: CASSLSGSGANVLTF.

V gene TRBV15 combines with J gene TRBJ2-7; 7 bases agree with TRBD1. Germline loops: CDR1 LNHNV, CDR2 YYDKDF (reference sequence). Trimming took 0 bases from V and 0 from J; bases not matched to a gene: 5. The CDR3 has 16 amino acids. The chain's CDR3 is CATSRDSGQYSYEQYF. For the CDR3, the DNA is TGTGCCACCAGCAGAGACTCGGGACAGTACTCCTACGAGCAGTACTTC.

This clone came up a few times. The rearrangement links TRBV6-5 to TRBJ1-2; no clear D. This CDR3 spans 15 amino acids. Per the germline V gene, CDR1 is MNHEY and CDR2 is SVGAGI. Between the trimmed V and J ends, which lost 2 bases and 4 bases, there was a span of 14 bases. CDR3 in amino acids: CASSYEPGSSYGYTF. In nucleotides, the CDR3 is TGTGCCAGCAGTTACGAGCCGGGAAGTAGCTATGGCTACACCTTC.

In this sample, this clone turned up a few times. Different DNA sequences within this sample yield the same CDR3. This chain uses TRBV7-9 with TRBJ2-1, with TRBD1 matching 8 bases. This CDR3 has 18 amino acids. V trimming: 1 base; J trimming: 3 bases; junction bases outside the gene matches: 11. Germline V gene data show CDR1 as SEHNR and CDR2 as FQNEAQ (reference sequence). The CDR3 loop reads CASSLVWVTGGNYNEQFF. The CDR3 DNA follows: TGTGCCAGCAGCTTAGTTTGGGTAACAGGGGGGAACTACAATGAGCAGTTCTTC.

This clone was counted a few times. The chain couples TRBV4-2 to TRBJ2-5; a weak D match, TRBD2 (6 bases). In germline, CDR1 is LGHNA, CDR2 YNFKEQ. V dropped 3 bases and J dropped 2 bases, with 19 bases sitting between them. The CDR3 is made up of 17 amino acids. The CDR3 nucleotides are TGTGCCAGCAGCCAGCCCTCAAAGGGGACTTATCAAGAGACCCAGTACTTC. This translates into CASSQPSKGTYQETQYF.

The chain recombines TRBV30 with TRBJ2-7; no clear D gene. The CDR3 sequence is 13 residues long. CDR1 is GTSNPN and CDR2 is SVGIG in the germline V gene (reference sequence). Deletions cut 0 bases from V and 9 bases from J, with 15 bases between. CDR3 coding DNA: TGTGCCTGGAGTGTAAATCTGGTTTTCGGGCAGTACTTC. This encodes CAWSVNLVFGQYF.

This clone came up a few times. The chain couples TRBV15 to TRBJ2-1; 7 positions agree with TRBD2. Germline trimming cut 1 base from V and 4 bases from J; bases unmatched to any gene: 4. Germline V lookup: CDR1 LNHNV, CDR2 YYDKDF (reference sequence). The CDR3 has 15 residues. The CDR3 nucleotides are TGTGCCACCAGCAGAGTCCCGGGAGGTTACAATGAGCAGTTCTTC. Protein product: CATSRVPGGYNEQFF.

The chain links TRBV28 to TRBJ2-5, with 7 bases fitting TRBD1. V lost 6 bases, J lost 0 bases, and 4 bases stayed unmatched. Germline-derived CDR1 and CDR2 are MDHEN and SYDVKM. CDR3 length: 14 amino acids. CDR3 sequence reads: CASSPGTDQETQYF. CDR3 in DNA: TGTGCCAGCAGCCCCGGGACAGACCAAGAGACCCAGTACTTC.

This rearrangement joins TRBV9 to TRBJ1-1; D gene ambiguous. The CDR3 is made up of 15 amino acids. The ends were cut back, 0 bases at V and 4 bases at J, with 13 bases in the middle. Germline CDR1 and CDR2: SGDLS and YYNGEE. The CDR3 coding sequence is TGTGCCAGCAGCGTAGGTGTAGTCCGGGGCACTGAAGCTTTCTTT. It translates to CASSVGVVRGTEAFF.

CDR3 sequence reads: CASSYGGEGNSPLHF. The CDR3 region has the DNA TGTGCCAGCAGTTACGGTGGGGAGGGTAATTCACCCCTCCACTTT. The chain carries TRBV6-5 and TRBJ1-6; D is ambiguous. CDR3 length: 15 amino acids. Germline V gene sequence: CDR1 MNHEY, CDR2 SVGAGI. Trimming took off 2 bases at V and 6 bases at J, with 11 bases between the two ends.